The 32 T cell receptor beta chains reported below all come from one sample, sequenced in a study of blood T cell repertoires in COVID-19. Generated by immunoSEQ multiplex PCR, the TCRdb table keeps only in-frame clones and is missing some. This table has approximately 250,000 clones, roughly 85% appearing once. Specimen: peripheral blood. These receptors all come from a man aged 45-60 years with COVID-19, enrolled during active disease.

This CDR3 is CATSDRTGVGETQYF. The CDR3 coding sequence is TGTGCCACCAGTGATCGGACAGGGGTTGGGGAGACCCAGTACTTC. J is TRBJ2-5 and V is TRBV24-1; 9 bases fit TRBD1. The CDR3 is 15 residues long. Trimming took 3 bases from V and 5 from J; bases not matched to a gene: 6. Germline V gene sequence: CDR1 KGHDR, CDR2 SFDVKD.

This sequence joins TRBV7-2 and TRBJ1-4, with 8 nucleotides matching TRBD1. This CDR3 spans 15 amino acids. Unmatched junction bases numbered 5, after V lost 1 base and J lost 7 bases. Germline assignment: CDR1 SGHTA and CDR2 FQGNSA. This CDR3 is CASSLVTGGSEKLFF. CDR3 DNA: TGTGCCAGCAGCTTAGTAACAGGGGGAAGTGAAAAACTGTTTTTT. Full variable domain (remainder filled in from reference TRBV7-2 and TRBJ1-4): GAGVSQSPSNKVTEKGKDVELRCDPISGHTALYWYRQSLGQGLEFLIYFQGNSAPDKSGLPSDRFSAERTGGSVSTLTIQRTQQEDSAVYLCASSLVTGGSEKLFFGSGTQLSVL.

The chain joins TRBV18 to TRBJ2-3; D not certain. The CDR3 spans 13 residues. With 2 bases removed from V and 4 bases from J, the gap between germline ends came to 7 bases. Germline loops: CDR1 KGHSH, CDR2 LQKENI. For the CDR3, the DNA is TGTGCCAGCTCACCAAATCCGTCAGATACGCAGTATTTT. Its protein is CASSPNPSDTQYF. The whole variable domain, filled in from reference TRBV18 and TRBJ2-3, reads NAGVMQNPRHLVRRRGQEARLRCSPMKGHSHVYWYRQLPEEGLKFMVYLQKENIIDESGMPKERFSAEFPKEGPSILRIQQVVRGDSAAYFCASSPNPSDTQYFGPGTRLTVL.

CDR3 bases: TGTGCCAGCAGCCAAGCAGGGCTGGGGAATGAGCAGTTCTTC. Its protein product is CASSQAGLGNEQFF. V usage is TRBV3-1 (or the pseudogene TRBV3-2) and J usage is TRBJ2-1; TRBD1 might be the D (5 bases). V dropped 1 base and J dropped 7 bases, with 11 bases sitting between them. The CDR3 runs 14 residues. Germline V gene data show CDR1 as LGHDT and CDR2 as YNNKEL (reference sequence).

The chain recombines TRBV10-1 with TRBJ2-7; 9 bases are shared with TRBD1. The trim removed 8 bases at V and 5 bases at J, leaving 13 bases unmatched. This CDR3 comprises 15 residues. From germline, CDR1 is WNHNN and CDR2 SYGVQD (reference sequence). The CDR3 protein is CASSPFRTGVNEQYF. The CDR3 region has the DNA TGCGCCAGCTCTCCCTTCCGGACAGGGGTCAACGAGCAGTACTTC.

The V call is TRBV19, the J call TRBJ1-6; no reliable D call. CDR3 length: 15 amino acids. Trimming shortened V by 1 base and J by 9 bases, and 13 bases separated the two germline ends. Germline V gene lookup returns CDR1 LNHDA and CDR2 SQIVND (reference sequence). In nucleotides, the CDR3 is TGTGCCAGTAGTATAGTTTCGGGGTTTGCTTCACCCCTCCACTTT. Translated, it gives CASSIVSGFASPLHF.

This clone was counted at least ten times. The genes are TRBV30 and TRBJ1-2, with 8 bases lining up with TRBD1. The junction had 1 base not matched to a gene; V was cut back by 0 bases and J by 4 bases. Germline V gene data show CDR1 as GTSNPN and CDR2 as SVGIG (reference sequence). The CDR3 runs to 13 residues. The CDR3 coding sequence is TGTGCCTGGAGTGTAACAGGGGGCTATGGCTACACCTTC. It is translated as CAWSVTGGYGYTF.

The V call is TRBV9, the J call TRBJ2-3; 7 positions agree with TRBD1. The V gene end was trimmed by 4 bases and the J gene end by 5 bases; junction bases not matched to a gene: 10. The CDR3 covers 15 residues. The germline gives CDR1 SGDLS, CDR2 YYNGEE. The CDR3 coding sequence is TGTGCCAGCAGCCCCATTGAGGGGGCGGGAGATACGCAGTATTTT. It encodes CASSPIEGAGDTQYF.

The CDR3 here is CASSYAGSNQPQHF. In nucleotides, the CDR3 is TGTGCCAGCAGTTACGCGGGTAGCAATCAGCCCCAGCATTTT. J is TRBJ1-5 and V is TRBV6-5; D is undetermined. CDR3 length: 14 residues. The V and J ends lost 2 bases and 0 bases respectively, with 5 bases between them. CDR1 is MNHEY, CDR2 SVGAGI, per germline.

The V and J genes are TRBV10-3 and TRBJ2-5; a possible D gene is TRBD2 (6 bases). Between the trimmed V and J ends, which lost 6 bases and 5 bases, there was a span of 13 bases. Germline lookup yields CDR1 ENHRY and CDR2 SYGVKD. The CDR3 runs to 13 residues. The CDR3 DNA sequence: TGTGCCATCAGCCTTGGGACTTTGGAGACCCAGTACTTC. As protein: CAISLGTLETQYF.

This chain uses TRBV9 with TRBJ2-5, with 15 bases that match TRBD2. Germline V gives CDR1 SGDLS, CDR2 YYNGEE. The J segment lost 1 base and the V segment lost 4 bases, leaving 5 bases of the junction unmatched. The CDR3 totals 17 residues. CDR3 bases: TGTGCCAGCAGCCCTGGGACTAGCGGGGGGATCCAAGAGACCCAGTACTTC. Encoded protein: CASSPGTSGGIQETQYF.

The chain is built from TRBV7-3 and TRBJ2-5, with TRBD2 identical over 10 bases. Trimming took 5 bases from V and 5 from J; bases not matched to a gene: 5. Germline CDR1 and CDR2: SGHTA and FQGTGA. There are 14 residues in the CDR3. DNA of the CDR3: TGTGCCAGCAGCGAAGCGGGACTAGCGGAGACCCAGTACTTC. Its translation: CASSEAGLAETQYF.

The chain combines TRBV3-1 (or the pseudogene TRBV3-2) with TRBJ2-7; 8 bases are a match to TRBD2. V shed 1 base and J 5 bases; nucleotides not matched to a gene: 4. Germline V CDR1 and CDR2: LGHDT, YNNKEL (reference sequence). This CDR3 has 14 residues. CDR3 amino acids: CASSQAQRGNEQYF. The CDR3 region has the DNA TGTGCCAGCAGCCAAGCTCAGCGGGGGAACGAGCAGTACTTC.

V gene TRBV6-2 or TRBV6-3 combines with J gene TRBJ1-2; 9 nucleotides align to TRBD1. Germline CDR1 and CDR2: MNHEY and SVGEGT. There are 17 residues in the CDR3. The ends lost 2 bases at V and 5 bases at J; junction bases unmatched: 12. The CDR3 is CASSYPDRGEVRYGYTF. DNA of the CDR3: TGTGCCAGCAGTTACCCGGACAGGGGTGAAGTTCGGTATGGCTACACCTTC.

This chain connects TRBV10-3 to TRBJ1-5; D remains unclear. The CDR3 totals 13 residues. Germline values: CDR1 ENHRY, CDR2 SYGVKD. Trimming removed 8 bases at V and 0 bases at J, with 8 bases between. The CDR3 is CAIREYSNQPQHF. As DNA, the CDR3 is TGTGCCATCCGGGAATATAGCAATCAGCCCCAGCATTTT.

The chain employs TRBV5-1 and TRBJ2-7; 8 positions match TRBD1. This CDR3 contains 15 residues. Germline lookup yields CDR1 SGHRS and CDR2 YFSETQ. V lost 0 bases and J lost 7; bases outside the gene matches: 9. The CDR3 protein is CASSLDQGALGEQYF. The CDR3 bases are TGCGCCAGCAGCTTGGATCAGGGGGCGCTGGGTGAGCAGTACTTC.

CDR3 nucleotide sequence: TGCGCCAGCAGCCACGGGACAGGCCACAATGAGCAGTTCTTC. Translation: CASSHGTGHNEQFF. The chain couples TRBV5-1 to TRBJ2-1; 8 bases fit TRBD1. CDR1 is SGHRS, CDR2 YFSETQ, per germline. The CDR3 is made up of 14 amino acids. V shed 4 bases, J shed 5 bases, and the junction held 5 bases outside the gene matches.

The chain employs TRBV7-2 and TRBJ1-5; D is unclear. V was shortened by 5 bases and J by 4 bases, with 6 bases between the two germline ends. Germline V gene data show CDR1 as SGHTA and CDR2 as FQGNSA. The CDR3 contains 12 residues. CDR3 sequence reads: CASSPMNQPQHF. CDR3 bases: TGTGCCAGCAGCCCCATGAATCAGCCCCAGCATTTT.

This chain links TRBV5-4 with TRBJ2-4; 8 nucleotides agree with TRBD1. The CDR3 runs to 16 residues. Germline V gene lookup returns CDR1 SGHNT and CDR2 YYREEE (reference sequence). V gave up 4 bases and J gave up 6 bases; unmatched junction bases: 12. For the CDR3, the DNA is TGTGCCAGCAGCGCAGGGGGCGCGGGGTTCAGAAACATTCAGTACTTC. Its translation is CASSAGGAGFRNIQYF.

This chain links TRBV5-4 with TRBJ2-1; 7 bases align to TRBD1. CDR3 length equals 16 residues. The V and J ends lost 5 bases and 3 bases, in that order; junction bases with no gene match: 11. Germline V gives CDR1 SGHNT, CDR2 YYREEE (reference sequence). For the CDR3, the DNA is TGTGCCAGCAGTCTTCCCGAGACAGGGAACTACAATGAGCAGTTCTTC. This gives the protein CASSLPETGNYNEQFF.

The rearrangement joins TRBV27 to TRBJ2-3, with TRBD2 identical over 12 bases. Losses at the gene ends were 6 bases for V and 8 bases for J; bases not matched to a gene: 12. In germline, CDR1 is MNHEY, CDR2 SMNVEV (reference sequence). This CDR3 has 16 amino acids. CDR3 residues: CASSPWTSGAGGTQYF. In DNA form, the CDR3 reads TGTGCCAGCAGCCCCTGGACTAGCGGGGCCGGAGGTACGCAGTATTTT.

The CDR3: CASSLAGGPPYEQYF. CDR3 nucleotide sequence: TGTGCCAGCAGCTTAGCGGGGGGACCACCCTACGAGCAGTACTTC. The chain has TRBV5-4 and TRBJ2-7; 9 positions match TRBD2. Germline V CDR1 and CDR2: SGHNT, YYREEE (reference sequence). With 2 bases clipped from V and 2 bases from J, the junction kept 5 bases outside the gene matches. This CDR3 contains 15 residues. The variable domain in full, completed from reference TRBV5-4 and TRBJ2-7, reads ETGVTQSPTHLIKTRGQQVTLRCSSQSGHNTVSWYQQALGQGPQFIFQYYREEENGRGNFPPRFSGLQFPNYSSELNVNALELDDSALYLCASSLAGGPPYEQYFGPGTRLTVT.

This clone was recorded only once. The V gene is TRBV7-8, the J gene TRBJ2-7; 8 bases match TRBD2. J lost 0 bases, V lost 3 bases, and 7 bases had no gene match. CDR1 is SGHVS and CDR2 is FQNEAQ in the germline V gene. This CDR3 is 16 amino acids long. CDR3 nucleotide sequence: TGTGCCAGCAGCTTCGAGAAGCGGGGGAGCTCCTACGAGCAGTACTTC. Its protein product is CASSFEKRGSSYEQYF.

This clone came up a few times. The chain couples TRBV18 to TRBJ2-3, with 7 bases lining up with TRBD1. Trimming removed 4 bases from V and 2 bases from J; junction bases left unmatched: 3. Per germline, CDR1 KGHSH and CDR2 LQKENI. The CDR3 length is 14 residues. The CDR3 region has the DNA TGTGCCAGCTCACTGGGACAGCTCACAGATACGCAGTATTTT. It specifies CASSLGQLTDTQYF.

In DNA form, the CDR3 reads TGTGCCAGCACTCGGACAGGGGGCACTGAAGCTTTCTTT. Protein product: CASTRTGGTEAFF. The chain carries TRBV6-5 and TRBJ1-1; 10 nucleotides match TRBD1. CDR1 and CDR2 from the germline V gene are MNHEY and SVGAGI. Unmatched junction bases numbered 3, after V lost 7 bases and J lost 4 bases. There are 13 residues in the CDR3.

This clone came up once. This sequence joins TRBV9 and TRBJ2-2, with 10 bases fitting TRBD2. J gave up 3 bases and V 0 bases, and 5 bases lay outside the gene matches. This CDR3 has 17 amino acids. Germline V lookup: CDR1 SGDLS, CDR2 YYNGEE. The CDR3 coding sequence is TGTGCCAGCAGCGTAGCGGGAGCGGGGGGGTACACCGGGGAGCTGTTTTTT. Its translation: CASSVAGAGGYTGELFF.

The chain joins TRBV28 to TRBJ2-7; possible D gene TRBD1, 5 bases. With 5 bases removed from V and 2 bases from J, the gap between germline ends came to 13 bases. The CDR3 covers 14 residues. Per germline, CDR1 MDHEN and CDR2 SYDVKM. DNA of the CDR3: TGTGCCAGCAGTCCTCCGGACACAGCCTACGAGCAGTACTTC. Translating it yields CASSPPDTAYEQYF.

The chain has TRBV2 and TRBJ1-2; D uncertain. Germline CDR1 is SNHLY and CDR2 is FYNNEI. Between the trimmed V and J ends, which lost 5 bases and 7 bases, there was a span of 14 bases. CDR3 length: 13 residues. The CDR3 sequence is CASSTSLAAGYTF. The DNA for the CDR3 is TGTGCCAGCAGTACAAGTCTAGCGGCTGGCTACACCTTC.

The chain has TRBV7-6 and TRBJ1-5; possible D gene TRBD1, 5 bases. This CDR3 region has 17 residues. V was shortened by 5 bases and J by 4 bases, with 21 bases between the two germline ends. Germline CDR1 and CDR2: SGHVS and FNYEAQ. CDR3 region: CASSHIGATETNQPQHF. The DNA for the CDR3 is TGTGCCAGCAGCCATATTGGGGCGACCGAGACGAATCAGCCCCAGCATTTT. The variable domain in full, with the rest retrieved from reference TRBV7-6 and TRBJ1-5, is GAGVSQSPRYKVTKRGQDVALRCDPISGHVSLYWYRQALGQGPEFLTYFNYEAQQDKSGLPNDRFSAERPEGSISTLTIQRTEQRDSAMYRCASSHIGATETNQPQHFGDGTRLSIL.

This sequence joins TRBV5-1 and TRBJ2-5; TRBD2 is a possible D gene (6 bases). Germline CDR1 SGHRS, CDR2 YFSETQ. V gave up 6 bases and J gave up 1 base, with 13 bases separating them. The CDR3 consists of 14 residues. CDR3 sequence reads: CASTLGTRQETQYF. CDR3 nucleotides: TGCGCCAGCACCCTCGGGACTCGCCAAGAGACCCAGTACTTC.

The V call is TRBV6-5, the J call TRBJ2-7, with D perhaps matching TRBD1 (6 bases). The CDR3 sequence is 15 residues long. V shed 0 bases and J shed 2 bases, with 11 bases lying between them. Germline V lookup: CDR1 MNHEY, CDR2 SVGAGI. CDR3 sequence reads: CASSYSLTGTYEQYF. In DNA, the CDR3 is TGTGCCAGCAGTTACTCTCTAACAGGGACCTACGAGCAGTACTTC.

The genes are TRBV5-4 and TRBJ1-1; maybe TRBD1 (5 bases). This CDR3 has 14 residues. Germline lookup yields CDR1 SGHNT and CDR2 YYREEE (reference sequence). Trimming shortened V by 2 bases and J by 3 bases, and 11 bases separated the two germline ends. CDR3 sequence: CASSFRGSDTEAFF. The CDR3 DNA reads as TGTGCCAGCAGCTTTAGGGGTTCGGACACTGAAGCTTTCTTT.